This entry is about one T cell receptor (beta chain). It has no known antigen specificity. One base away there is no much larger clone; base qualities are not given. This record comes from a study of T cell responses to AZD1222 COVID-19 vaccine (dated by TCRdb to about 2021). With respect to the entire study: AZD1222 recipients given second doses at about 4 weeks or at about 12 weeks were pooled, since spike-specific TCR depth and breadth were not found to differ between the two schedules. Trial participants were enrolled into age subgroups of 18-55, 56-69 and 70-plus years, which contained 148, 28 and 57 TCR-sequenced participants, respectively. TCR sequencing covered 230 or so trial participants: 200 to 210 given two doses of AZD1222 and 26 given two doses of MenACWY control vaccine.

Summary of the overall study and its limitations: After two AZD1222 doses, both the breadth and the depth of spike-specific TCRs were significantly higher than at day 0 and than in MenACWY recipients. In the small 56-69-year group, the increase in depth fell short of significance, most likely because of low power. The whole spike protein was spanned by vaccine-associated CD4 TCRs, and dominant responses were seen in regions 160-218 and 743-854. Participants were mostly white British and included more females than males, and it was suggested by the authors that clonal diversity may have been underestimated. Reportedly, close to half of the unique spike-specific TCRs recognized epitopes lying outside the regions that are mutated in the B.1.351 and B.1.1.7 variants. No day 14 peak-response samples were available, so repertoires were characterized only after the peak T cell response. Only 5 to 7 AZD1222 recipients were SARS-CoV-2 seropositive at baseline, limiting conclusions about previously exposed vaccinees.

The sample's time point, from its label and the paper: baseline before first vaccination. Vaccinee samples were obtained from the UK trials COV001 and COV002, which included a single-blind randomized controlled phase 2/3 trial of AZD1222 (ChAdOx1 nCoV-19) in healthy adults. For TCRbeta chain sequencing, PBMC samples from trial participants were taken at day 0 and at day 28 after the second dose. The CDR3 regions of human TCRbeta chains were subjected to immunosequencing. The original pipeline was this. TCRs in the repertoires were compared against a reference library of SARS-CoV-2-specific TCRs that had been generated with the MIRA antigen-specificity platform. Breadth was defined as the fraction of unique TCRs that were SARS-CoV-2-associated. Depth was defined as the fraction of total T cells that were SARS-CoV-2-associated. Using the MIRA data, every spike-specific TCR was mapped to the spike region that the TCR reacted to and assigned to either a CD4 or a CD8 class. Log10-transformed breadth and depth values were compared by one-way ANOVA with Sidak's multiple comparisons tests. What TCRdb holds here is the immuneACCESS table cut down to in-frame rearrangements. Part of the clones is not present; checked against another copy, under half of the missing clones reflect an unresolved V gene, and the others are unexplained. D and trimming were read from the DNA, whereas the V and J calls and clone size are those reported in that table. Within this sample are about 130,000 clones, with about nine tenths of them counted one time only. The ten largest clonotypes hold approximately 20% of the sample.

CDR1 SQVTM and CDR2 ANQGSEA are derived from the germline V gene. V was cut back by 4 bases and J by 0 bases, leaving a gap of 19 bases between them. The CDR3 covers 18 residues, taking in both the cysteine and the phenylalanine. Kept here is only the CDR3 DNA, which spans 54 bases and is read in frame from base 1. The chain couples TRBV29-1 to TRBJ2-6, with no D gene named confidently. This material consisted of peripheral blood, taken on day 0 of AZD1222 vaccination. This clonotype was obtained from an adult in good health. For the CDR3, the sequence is CSVVWADPASSGANVLTF. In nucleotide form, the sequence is TGCAGCGTTGTATGGGCCGACCCAGCGAGCTCTGGGGCCAACGTCCTGACTTTC.